This T cell receptor beta chain is from a study of technical replicates of blood from a handful of donors. The CDR3 totals 14 residues. The ends lost 7 bases at V and 5 bases at J; junction bases unmatched: 9. Per germline, CDR1 SGHNT and CDR2 YENEEA. Method: immunoSEQ multiplex PCR; TCRdb's copy keeps in-frame clones and lacks some. The sample records about 83,000 clones, about 94% being singletons. V gene TRBV11-3 combines with J gene TRBJ1-1; 8 bases are shared with TRBD1. The sample comprised T cells isolated from PBMCs. This TCR derives from a human donor in good health. The CDR3 sequence: CASIGQGDRTEAFF. Written as DNA, the CDR3 is TGTGCCAGCATCGGACAGGGAGATAGGACTGAAGCTTTCTTT.